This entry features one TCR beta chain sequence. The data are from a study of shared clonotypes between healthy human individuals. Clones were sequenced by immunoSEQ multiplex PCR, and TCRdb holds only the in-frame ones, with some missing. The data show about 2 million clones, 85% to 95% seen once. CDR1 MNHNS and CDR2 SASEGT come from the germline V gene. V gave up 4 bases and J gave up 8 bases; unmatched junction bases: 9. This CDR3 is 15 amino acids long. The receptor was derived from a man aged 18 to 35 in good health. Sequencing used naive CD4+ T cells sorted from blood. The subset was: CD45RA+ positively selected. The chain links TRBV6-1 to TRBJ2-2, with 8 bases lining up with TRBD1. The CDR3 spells CASSGGTGLPGELFF. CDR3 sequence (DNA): TGTGCCAGCAGTGGCGGGACAGGTCTGCCGGGGGAGCTGTTTTTT.